One and the same sample provided the 22 T cell receptor beta chains below, sequenced in a study of siplizumab effects on memory and regulatory T cells. Generated by immunoSEQ multiplex PCR, the TCRdb table keeps only in-frame clones and is missing some. The sample shows approximately 97,000 clones, approximately 90% of them seen only once. Sequencing was carried out using CD4+ T cells sorted from blood. The receptors come from a human donor in good health.

In this sample, this clone turned up a few times. The CDR3 region is CASRYSRAGTDTQYF. In nucleotides, the CDR3 is TGTGCCAGCAGATACTCCCGAGCGGGGACAGATACGCAGTATTTT. V usage is TRBV2 and J usage is TRBJ2-3; TRBD2 matches 7 bases. J gave up 3 bases and V 6 bases, and 9 bases lay outside the gene matches. The CDR3 is made up of 15 amino acids. Germline-derived CDR1 and CDR2 are SNHLY and FYNNEI.

The chain combines TRBV6-6 with TRBJ2-7; TRBD2 is a possible D gene (5 bases). The V gene lost 6 bases and the J gene lost 5 bases, with 8 bases spanning the gap. The CDR3 is 11 residues long. The germline V gene has CDR1 MNHNY and CDR2 SVGAGI (reference sequence). Here the CDR3 DNA reads TGTGCCAGCAGCCAGACTAACGAGCAGTACTTC. This encodes CASSQTNEQYF.

This chain connects TRBV18 to TRBJ2-7; 7 positions match TRBD2. The germline CDR1 and CDR2 sequences are KGHSH and LQKENI. The J segment lost 1 base and the V segment lost 3 bases, leaving 3 bases of the junction unmatched. The CDR3 contains 14 residues. DNA of the CDR3: TGTGCCAGCTCACCTCCCGGGGGGTCCTACGAGCAGTACTTC. Protein: CASSPPGGSYEQYF.

The rearrangement links TRBV29-1 to TRBJ1-1; 9 bases fit TRBD1. Per the germline V gene, CDR1 is SQVTM and CDR2 is ANQGSEA. This CDR3 has 13 amino acids. J gave up 5 bases and V 7 bases, and 8 bases lay outside the gene matches. The CDR3 DNA reads as TGCAGCGCCTCCCGGGACAGGGATACTGAAGCTTTCTTT. Protein sequence: CSASRDRDTEAFF.

V and J are TRBV15 and TRBJ2-2; TRBD2 matches 7 bases. The junction had 10 bases not matched to a gene; V was cut back by 1 base and J by 5 bases. The CDR3 length is 17 residues. Germline values: CDR1 LNHNV, CDR2 YYDKDF (reference sequence). The CDR3 DNA reads as TGTGCCACCAGCAGAGGACCCGGGGGGAGTGGAACCGGGGAGCTGTTTTTT. Translation gives CATSRGPGGSGTGELFF.

The gene calls are TRBV6-6 and TRBJ2-2; 9 bases are a match to TRBD1. Germline trimming cut 2 bases from V and 6 bases from J; bases unmatched to any gene: 4. The germline V gene encodes CDR1 MNHNY and CDR2 SVGAGI (reference sequence). This CDR3 has 15 residues. The CDR3 region is CASSYPTGGPGELFF. CDR3 coding DNA: TGTGCCAGCAGTTACCCTACAGGGGGCCCCGGGGAGCTGTTTTTT.

The rearrangement links TRBV18 to TRBJ1-4; D not certain. CDR1 is KGHSH and CDR2 is LQKENI in the germline V gene. CDR3 length equals 14 residues. The V gene lost 3 bases and the J gene lost 7 bases, with 12 bases spanning the gap. The CDR3 DNA reads TGTGCCAGCTCACCTCGGGGTTATAGTGAAAAACTGTTTTTT. Amino acids: CASSPRGYSEKLFF.

The chain recombines TRBV27 with TRBJ2-2; a possible D gene is TRBD2 (5 bases). The CDR3 has 15 amino acids. The germline V and J ends were trimmed by 2 bases and 5 bases, with 12 bases remaining between them. Germline V gives CDR1 MNHEY, CDR2 SMNVEV (reference sequence). CDR3 protein: CASSLRSGKTGELFF. The DNA for the CDR3 is TGTGCCAGCAGTTTAAGAAGCGGAAAGACCGGGGAGCTGTTTTTT.

This chain uses TRBV18 with TRBJ2-5; 8 bases fit TRBD2. The V gene end was trimmed by 2 bases and the J gene end by 5 bases; junction bases not matched to a gene: 7. The CDR3 is 15 amino acids. Germline loops: CDR1 KGHSH, CDR2 LQKENI. The CDR3 coding sequence is TGTGCCAGCTCACCAGGGACTAGGTCCGGGGAGACCCAGTACTTC. Encoded protein: CASSPGTRSGETQYF.

The chain carries TRBV28 and TRBJ2-7; D remains unclear. V lost 5 bases and J 7 bases, leaving 18 bases between the germline ends. The CDR3 extends over 14 amino acids. Per germline, CDR1 MDHEN and CDR2 SYDVKM. The CDR3 coding sequence is TGTGCCAGCAGTCCTATTTCCCAACTTGGGGAGCAGTACTTC. Amino acid sequence: CASSPISQLGEQYF.

V and J are TRBV15 and TRBJ1-2, with a possible D match to TRBD1 (6 bases). CDR3 size: 13 residues. The V gene lost 4 bases and the J gene lost 7 bases, with 13 bases spanning the gap. Germline V gene sequence: CDR1 LNHNV, CDR2 YYDKDF (reference sequence). The CDR3 sequence is CATSTDRKGGYTF. CDR3 DNA: TGTGCCACCAGCACCGACAGGAAGGGTGGCTACACCTTC.

The V gene is TRBV6-5, the J gene TRBJ2-4; a possible D gene is TRBD1 (5 bases). Trimming removed 2 bases at V and 4 bases at J, with 12 bases between. There are 15 residues in the CDR3. Germline lookup yields CDR1 MNHEY and CDR2 SVGAGI. CDR3 loop: CASSYSQGLKNIQYF. The CDR3 DNA sequence: TGTGCCAGCAGTTACAGCCAGGGATTAAAAAACATTCAGTACTTC.

The chain links TRBV7-3 to TRBJ2-1; D may match TRBD1 or TRBD2 (5 bases each). This CDR3 spans 19 amino acids. In germline, CDR1 is SGHTA, CDR2 FQGTGA. Between the trimmed V and J ends, which lost 2 bases and 2 bases, there was a span of 22 bases. CDR3 residues: CASSLSTKPGTATYNEQFF. CDR3 coding DNA: TGTGCCAGCAGCTTATCCACAAAACCCGGGACGGCGACCTACAATGAGCAGTTCTTC.

The rearrangement links TRBV7-3 to TRBJ2-1, with a weak D call TRBD2 (6 bases). The germline V gene encodes CDR1 SGHTA and CDR2 FQGTGA. The CDR3 runs 15 residues. V lost 5 bases, J lost 5 bases, and 16 bases lay in between. This CDR3 is CASSRERLANNEQFF. CDR3 nucleotide sequence: TGTGCCAGCAGCCGAGAGCGTCTAGCGAACAATGAGCAGTTCTTC.

V gene TRBV18 combines with J gene TRBJ2-7, with 8 bases identical to TRBD1. Germline loops: CDR1 KGHSH, CDR2 LQKENI. The CDR3 spans 16 residues. Trimming cost V 4 bases and J 2 bases; bases outside gene matches: 10. The CDR3 protein is CASSLSFRDRTYEQYF. DNA of the CDR3: TGTGCCAGCTCACTGTCGTTCCGGGACAGGACCTACGAGCAGTACTTC.

The chain joins TRBV2 to TRBJ1-2; D is uncertain. The CDR3 is made up of 13 amino acids. Germline V gives CDR1 SNHLY, CDR2 FYNNEI. Trimming stripped 4 bases from V and 7 bases from J, with 13 bases between. The CDR3 coding sequence is TGTGCCAGCAGTGTTCGGGAGTCGGCTGGCTACACCTTC. The encoded protein is CASSVRESAGYTF.

CDR3 sequence (DNA): TGCGCCAGCAAGTTACGGGGACGGCCCCTGAACACTGAAGCTTTCTTT. It codes for CASKLRGRPLNTEAFF. The V gene is TRBV10-2, the J gene TRBJ1-1, with a possible D match to TRBD1 (5 bases). Trimming shortened V by 7 bases and J by 0 bases, and 18 bases separated the two germline ends. The CDR3 extends over 16 amino acids. Germline values: CDR1 WSHSY, CDR2 SAAADI.

This chain connects TRBV27 to TRBJ2-7; tentatively, D is TRBD1 (5 bases). The CDR3 has 13 residues. With 8 bases removed from V and 0 bases from J, the gap between germline ends came to 11 bases. Germline V gives CDR1 MNHEY, CDR2 SMNVEV (reference sequence). The CDR3 protein is CASQTANSYEQYF. The CDR3 DNA sequence: TGTGCCAGCCAGACAGCGAACTCCTACGAGCAGTACTTC.

The V call is TRBV5-5, the J call TRBJ1-2, with a weak D call TRBD1 (5 bases). There are 13 residues in the CDR3. Germline V lookup: CDR1 SGHKS, CDR2 YYEKEE (reference sequence). V was shortened by 5 bases and J by 5 bases, with 13 bases between the two germline ends. CDR3 bases: TGTGCCAGCAGACAGACAGAAAAGTATGGCTACACCTTC. Translation: CASRQTEKYGYTF.

The chain has TRBV7-2 and TRBJ1-4, with D possibly TRBD1 on 6 matching bases. Germline V gene sequence: CDR1 SGHTA, CDR2 FQGNSA. The CDR3 is made up of 16 amino acids. V dropped 1 base and J dropped 5 bases, with 14 bases sitting between them. CDR3 DNA: TGTGCCAGCAGCTTAGGCCGGACAGCTGACAATGAAAAACTGTTTTTT. It translates to CASSLGRTADNEKLFF.

This clone occurred a few times. The rearrangement joins TRBV29-1 to TRBJ2-5; possible D gene TRBD2, 6 bases. The CDR3 has 13 residues. V lost 6 bases and J 1 base, leaving 12 bases between the germline ends. The germline V gene has CDR1 SQVTM and CDR2 ANQGSEA. The CDR3 spells CSVHGRTQETQYF. The CDR3 DNA follows: TGCAGCGTACACGGGAGAACCCAAGAGACCCAGTACTTC.

Of note for this clone: This sample also contains other DNA sequences that code for the same CDR3. The chain carries TRBV28 and TRBJ2-1, with a tentative D call TRBD1 (6 bases). Trimming cost V 9 bases and J 0 bases, with 12 bases left between them. The CDR3 loop spans 14 amino acids. Germline V gene lookup returns CDR1 MDHEN and CDR2 SYDVKM. The CDR3 spells CASSEDSSYNEQFF. In nucleotides, the CDR3 is TGTGCCAGTAGCGAGGACAGCTCCTACAATGAGCAGTTCTTC.